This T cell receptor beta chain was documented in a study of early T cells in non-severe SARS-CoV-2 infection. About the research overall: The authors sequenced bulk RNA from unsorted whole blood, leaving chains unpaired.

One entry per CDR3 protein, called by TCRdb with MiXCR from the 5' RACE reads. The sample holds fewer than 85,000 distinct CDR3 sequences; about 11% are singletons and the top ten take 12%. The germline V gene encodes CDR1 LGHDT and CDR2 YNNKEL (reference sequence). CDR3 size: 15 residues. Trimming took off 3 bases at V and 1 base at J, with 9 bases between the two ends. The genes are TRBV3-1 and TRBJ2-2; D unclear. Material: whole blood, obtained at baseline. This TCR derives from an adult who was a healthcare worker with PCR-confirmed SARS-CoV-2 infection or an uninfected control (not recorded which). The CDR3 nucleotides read TGTGCCAGCAGCCACCTGGACCGGAACACCGGGGAGCTGTTTTTT. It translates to CASSHLDRNTGELFF. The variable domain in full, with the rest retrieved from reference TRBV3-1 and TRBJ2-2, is DTAVSQTPKYLVTQMGNDKSIKCEQNLGHDTMYWYKQDSKKFLKIMFSYNNKELIINETVPNRFSPKSPDKAHLNLHINSLELGDSAVYFCASSHLDRNTGELFFGEGSRLTVL.